This note documents a single T cell receptor (beta chain) sequence. Antigen: not known. Sequencing followed a ViraFEST assay step that expanded antigen-specific CD4+ T cells with viral peptide pools. The culture ran for approximately 10 days, and then CD4+ T cells were isolated. Two doses of BNT162b2 or mRNA-1273 vaccine were administered to participants. Having tested negative for nucleocapsid antibodies, the vaccine recipients showed no prior SARS-CoV-2 infection. Fresh IL-2-containing medium replaced half the medium on days 3 and 7. Sequencing was performed with immunoSEQ multiplex PCR; in TCRdb, only in-frame clones are kept and a portion is missing. The sample contains tens of thousands of clones, about 76% of which appear only once. This entry comes from a study of vaccination effects on CD4 cells after COVID-19. Study-wide background: Sampling occurred a median 72 days post second dose, range 14 to 241. Overall study findings and caveats: After vaccination, at late timepoints, clones induced by infection and by vaccine contracted markedly.

From germline, CDR1 is MGHRA and CDR2 YSYEKL. The V gene lost 1 base and the J gene lost 0 bases, with 15 bases spanning the gap. The CDR3 length is 17 residues. The source material was CD4+ T cells from PBMCs cultured with HCoV-OC43 spike peptides, sampled after COVID-19 vaccination. As for subset: HCoV-OC43 spike overlapping peptide pool stimulation. The sequence was obtained from a human donor who received a COVID-19 vaccine. This rearrangement joins TRBV4-1 to TRBJ1-1; the D gene is possibly TRBD1 (5 bases). The DNA for the CDR3 is TGCGCCAGCAGCCAAGGTCGACAGTTTTCCTTGAACACTGAAGCTTTCTTT. It yields the protein CASSQGRQFSLNTEAFF.